This TCR beta chain came from a study of technical replicates of blood from a handful of donors. Sequencing was performed with immunoSEQ multiplex PCR; in TCRdb, only in-frame clones are kept and a portion is missing. The top ten clones hold more than 0.15% of a sample with tens of thousands of clones, approximately 97% of them seen once. The CDR3 is 20 amino acids. The germline V gene encodes CDR1 LGHNT and CDR2 FRNRAP. The J segment lost 0 bases and the V segment lost 1 base, leaving 6 bases of the junction unmatched. The TCR originated in a human donor in good health. The sequenced sample was T cells isolated from PBMCs. The chain has TRBV12-5 and TRBJ2-1, with TRBD2 matching over 16 bases. The CDR3 nucleotides are TGTGCTAGTGGTTTGGGACCGGGACTAGCGGGAGGGAACTCCTACAATGAGCAGTTCTTC. Its translation: CASGLGPGLAGGNSYNEQFF.